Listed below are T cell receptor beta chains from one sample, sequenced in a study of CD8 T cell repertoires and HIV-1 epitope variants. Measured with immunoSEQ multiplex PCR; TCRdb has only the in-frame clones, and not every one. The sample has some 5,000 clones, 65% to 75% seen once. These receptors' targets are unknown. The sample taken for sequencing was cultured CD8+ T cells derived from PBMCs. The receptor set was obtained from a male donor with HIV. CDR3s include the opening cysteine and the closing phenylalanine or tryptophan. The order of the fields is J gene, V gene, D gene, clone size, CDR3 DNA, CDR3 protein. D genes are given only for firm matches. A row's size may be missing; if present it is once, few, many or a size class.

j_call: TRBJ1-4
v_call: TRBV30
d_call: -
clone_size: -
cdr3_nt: TGTGCCTGGGGGGGGGAATCGAGAACCTCGAATGAAAAACTGTTTTTT
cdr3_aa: CAWGGESRTSNEKLFF

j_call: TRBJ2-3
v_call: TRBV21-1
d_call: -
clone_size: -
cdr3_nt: TGTGCCAGCAGCAAATCGTGCGTCACAGATACGCAGTATTTT
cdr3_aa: CASSKSCVTDTQYF

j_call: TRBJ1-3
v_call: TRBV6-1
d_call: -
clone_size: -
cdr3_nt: TGTGCCAGCAGTCTACAGGGAAGCTCTGGAAACACCATATATTTT
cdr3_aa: CASSLQGSSGNTIYF

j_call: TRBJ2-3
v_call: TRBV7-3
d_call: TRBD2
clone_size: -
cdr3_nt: TGTGCCAGCAGCTTAAACGGGGGGGCGGCAGATACGCAGTATTTT
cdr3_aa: CASSLNGGAADTQYF

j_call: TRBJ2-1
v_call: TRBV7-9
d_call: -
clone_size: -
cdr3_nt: TGTGCAGAGAAGCGGCCTTCCTACAATGAGCAGTTCTTC
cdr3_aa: CAEKRPSYNEQFF

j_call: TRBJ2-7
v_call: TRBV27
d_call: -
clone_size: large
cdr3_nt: TGTGCCAGCAGTTTATCACAGGGAACCCTCTCCTACGAGCAGTACTTC
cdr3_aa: CASSLSQGTLSYEQYF

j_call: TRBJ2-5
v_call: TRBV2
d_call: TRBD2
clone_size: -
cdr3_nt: TGTGCCAGCAGATCCCGTTTAGCGGGGGGGTCAGAGACCCAGTACTTC
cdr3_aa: CASRSRLAGGSETQYF

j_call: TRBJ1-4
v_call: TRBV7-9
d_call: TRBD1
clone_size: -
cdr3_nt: TGTGCCAGCAGCTCGGGACAGGGTGGAACTAATGAAAAACTGTTTTTT
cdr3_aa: CASSSGQGGTNEKLFF

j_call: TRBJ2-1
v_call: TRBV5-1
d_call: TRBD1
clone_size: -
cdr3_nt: TGCGCCAGCAGCTGGGGACAGGGGGGAGAGCAGTTCTTC
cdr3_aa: CASSWGQGGEQFF

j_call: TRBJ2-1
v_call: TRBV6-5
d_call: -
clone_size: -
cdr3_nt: TGTGCCAGCAGTGGACTCGACAATGAGCAGTTCTTC
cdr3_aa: CASSGLDNEQFF

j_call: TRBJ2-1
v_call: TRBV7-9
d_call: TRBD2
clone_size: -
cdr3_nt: TGTGCCAGCAGCTCACAGCGGGAATCGATGGATGAGCAGTTCTTC
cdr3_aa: CASSSQRESMDEQFF

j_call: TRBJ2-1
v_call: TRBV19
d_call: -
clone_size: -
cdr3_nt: TGTGCCAGTAGTTTACAGTTTCAAGCCTACAATGAGCAGTTCTTC
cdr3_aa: CASSLQFQAYNEQFF

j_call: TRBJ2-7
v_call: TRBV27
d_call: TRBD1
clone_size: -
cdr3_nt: TGTGCCAGCAGTTTCCTAGGGGGACAGGGTATCTACGAGCAGTACTTC
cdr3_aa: CASSFLGGQGIYEQYF

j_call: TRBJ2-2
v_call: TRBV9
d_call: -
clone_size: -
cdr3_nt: TGTGCCAGCAGCGTAGGGGGAGGCACCGGGGAGCTGTTTTTT
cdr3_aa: CASSVGGGTGELFF

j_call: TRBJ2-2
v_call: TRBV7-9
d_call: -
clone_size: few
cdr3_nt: TGTGCCAGCAGCTGGACTCCGAGCACCGGGGAGCTGTTTTTT
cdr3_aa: CASSWTPSTGELFF

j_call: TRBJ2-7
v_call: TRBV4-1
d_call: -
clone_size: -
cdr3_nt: TGCGCCAGCAGCCGTATACTCGACTACGAGCAGTACTTC
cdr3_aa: CASSRILDYEQYF

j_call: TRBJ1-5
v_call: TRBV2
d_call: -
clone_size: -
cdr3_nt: TGTGCCAGCAGTGAAGGGGGCAGCAATCAGCCCCAGCATTTT
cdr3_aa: CASSEGGSNQPQHF

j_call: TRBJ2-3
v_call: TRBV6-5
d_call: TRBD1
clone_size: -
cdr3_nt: TGTGCCAGCAGTTACTTGGGACAGTTCACAGATACGCAGTATTTT
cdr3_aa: CASSYLGQFTDTQYF

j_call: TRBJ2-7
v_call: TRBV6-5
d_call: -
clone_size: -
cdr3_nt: TGTGCCAGCAGCGCCACCCTAAGGACCCTCTACGAGCAGTACTTC
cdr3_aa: CASSATLRTLYEQYF

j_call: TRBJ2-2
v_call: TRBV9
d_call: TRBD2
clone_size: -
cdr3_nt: TGTGCCAGCAGCAACGACGGACTAGCGGGGGTGTCGAACACCGGGGAGCTGTTTTTT
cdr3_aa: CASSNDGLAGVSNTGELFF

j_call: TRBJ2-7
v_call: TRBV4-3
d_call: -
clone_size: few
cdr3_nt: TGCGCCAGCAGCCAAGATTGGGCAGGGGGGTCCTACGAGCAGTACTTC
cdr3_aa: CASSQDWAGGSYEQYF

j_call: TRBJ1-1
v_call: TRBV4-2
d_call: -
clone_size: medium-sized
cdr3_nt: TGTGCCAGCAGCCAAGTGAACACTGAAGCTTTCTTT
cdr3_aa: CASSQVNTEAFF

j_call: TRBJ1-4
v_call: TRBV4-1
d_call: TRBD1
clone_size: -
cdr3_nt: TGCGCCAGCAGCTCGGACAGGGGAAGGGATGAAAAACTGTTTTTT
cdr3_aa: CASSSDRGRDEKLFF

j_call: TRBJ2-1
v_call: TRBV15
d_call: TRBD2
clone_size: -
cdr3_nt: TGTGCCACCAGCAGAGATCTCAGCGGGGCGAGGGATGAGCAGTTCTTC
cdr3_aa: CATSRDLSGARDEQFF

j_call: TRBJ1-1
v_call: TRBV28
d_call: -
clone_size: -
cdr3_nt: TGTGCCAGCAGTGAGCCCCCGGGGGCGCACACTGAAGCTTTCTTT
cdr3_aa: CASSEPPGAHTEAFF

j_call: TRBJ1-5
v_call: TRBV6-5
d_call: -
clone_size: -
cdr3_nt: TGTGCCAGCAGTTTACCTCGTAGCAATCAGCCCCAGCATTTT
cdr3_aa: CASSLPRSNQPQHF

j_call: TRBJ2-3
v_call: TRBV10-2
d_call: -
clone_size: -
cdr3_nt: TGCGCCAGCAGTGAGTCGGTCGGCGCAGGAGCGATCACAGATACGCAGTATTTT
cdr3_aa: CASSESVGAGAITDTQYF

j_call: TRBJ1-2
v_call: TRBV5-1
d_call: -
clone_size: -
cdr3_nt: TGCGCCAGCAGCCCCGGGATAAACTATGGCTACACCTTC
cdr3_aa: CASSPGINYGYTF

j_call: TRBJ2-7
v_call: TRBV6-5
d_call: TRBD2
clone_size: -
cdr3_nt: TGTGCCAGCAGCCCCGGGGAAGCGGGACCCTACGAGCAGTACTTC
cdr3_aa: CASSPGEAGPYEQYF

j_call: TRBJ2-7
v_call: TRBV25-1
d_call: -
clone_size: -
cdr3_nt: TGTGCCAGCAGTTCAGATGTCTCGGCCTACGAGCAGTACTTC
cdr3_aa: CASSSDVSAYEQYF

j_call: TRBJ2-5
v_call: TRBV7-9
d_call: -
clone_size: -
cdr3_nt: TGTGCCAGCAGCTTATTCAGGGCGGAGACCCAGTACTTC
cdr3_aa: CASSLFRAETQYF

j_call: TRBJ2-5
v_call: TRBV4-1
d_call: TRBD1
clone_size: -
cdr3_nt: TGCGCCAGCAGCCAAGCCTTCGGGACAGGGTACCAAGAGACCCAGTACTTC
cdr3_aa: CASSQAFGTGYQETQYF

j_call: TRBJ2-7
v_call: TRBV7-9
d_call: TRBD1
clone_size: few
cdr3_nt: TGTGCCAGCAGCTCCCGAGGACAGGGCCCCTACGAGCAGTACTTC
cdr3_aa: CASSSRGQGPYEQYF

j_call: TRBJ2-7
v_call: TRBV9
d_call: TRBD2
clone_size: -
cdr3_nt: TGTGCCAGCAGCGCCGGGACTACCCTTTACGAGCAGTACTTC
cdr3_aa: CASSAGTTLYEQYF

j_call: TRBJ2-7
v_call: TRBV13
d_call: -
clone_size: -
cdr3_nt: TGTGCCAGCAGCTTAGCGGCGGGGCCGGAGAACGAGCAGTACTTC
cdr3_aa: CASSLAAGPENEQYF

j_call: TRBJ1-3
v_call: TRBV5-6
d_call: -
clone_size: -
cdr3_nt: TGTGCCAGCAGCGGGCAGGTAAACACCATATATTTT
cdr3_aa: CASSGQVNTIYF

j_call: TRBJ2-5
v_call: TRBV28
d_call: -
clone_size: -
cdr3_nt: TGTGCCAGCACCCCCTTGGGGGAAACGCAAGAGACCCAGTACTTC
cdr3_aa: CASTPLGETQETQYF

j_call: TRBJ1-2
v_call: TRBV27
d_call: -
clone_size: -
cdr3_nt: TGTGCCAGCAGTTTATCGTACCGGGACACAACTTTGCACTATGGCTACACCTTC
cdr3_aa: CASSLSYRDTTLHYGYTF

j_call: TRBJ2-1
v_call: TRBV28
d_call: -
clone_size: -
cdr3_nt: TGTGCCAGCAGTCCCTTCGCTAGGAATGAGCAGTTCTTC
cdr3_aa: CASSPFARNEQFF

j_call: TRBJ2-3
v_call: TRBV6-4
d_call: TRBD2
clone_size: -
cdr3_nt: TGTGCCAGCAGTGAAGCGGGGGGCACAGATACGCAGTATTTT
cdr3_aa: CASSEAGGTDTQYF

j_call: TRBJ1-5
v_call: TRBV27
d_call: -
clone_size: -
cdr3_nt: TGTGCCAGCAGTCCTTTCCAGGGCTCAGGCAATCAGCCCCAGCATTTT
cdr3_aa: CASSPFQGSGNQPQHF

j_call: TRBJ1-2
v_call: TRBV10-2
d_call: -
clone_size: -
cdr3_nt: TGCGCCAGCAGTGCCGGGCCAGGGATAGGCTACACCTTC
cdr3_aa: CASSAGPGIGYTF

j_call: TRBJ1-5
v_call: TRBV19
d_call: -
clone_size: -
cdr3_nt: TGTGCCAGTAGTTTAGTGGGTGGGGGCAATCAGCCCCAGCATTTT
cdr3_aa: CASSLVGGGNQPQHF

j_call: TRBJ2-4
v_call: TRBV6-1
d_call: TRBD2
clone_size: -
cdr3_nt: TGTGCCAGCAGTGAAGCTACCCTCGGGACTAGCGGGAGGGCCTACATTCAGTACTTC
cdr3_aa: CASSEATLGTSGRAYIQYF

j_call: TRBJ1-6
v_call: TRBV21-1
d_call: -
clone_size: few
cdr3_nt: TGTGCCAGCCACGGTGTTGAGGACGCTGTCCGGAATTCACCCCTCCACTTT
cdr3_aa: CASHGVEDAVRNSPLHF

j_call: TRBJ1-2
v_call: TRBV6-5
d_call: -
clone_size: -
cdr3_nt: TGTGCCAGCAGTTACTTCCAGGATCGGGGTGGCTACACCTTC
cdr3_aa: CASSYFQDRGGYTF

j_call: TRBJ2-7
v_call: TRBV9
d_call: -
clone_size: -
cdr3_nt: TGTGCCAGCAGCGCGACCGCGGGTCAGGCCTACGAGCAGTACTTC
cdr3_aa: CASSATAGQAYEQYF